The 6 T cell receptor beta chains below come from one sample, sequenced in a study of cytomegalovirus exposure and HLA in healthy donors. Primers for the PCR totalled 60 Vbeta and 13 Jbeta. Libraries were prepared by immunoSEQ multiplex PCR; TCRdb keeps only in-frame clonotypes and omits some of them. The table has about 150,000 clones, around 79% seen once. Sequenced input: PBMCs. These receptors were taken from a man aged 18 to 35 in good health and CMV-seronegative.

The rearrangement joins TRBV5-4 to TRBJ2-5, with 8 bases that match TRBD2. V was clipped by 6 bases and J by 2 bases; unmatched bases: 9. Germline V lookup: CDR1 SGHNT, CDR2 YYREEE (reference sequence). The CDR3 totals 15 residues. The CDR3 loop is CASTRTSSQQETQYF. CDR3 sequence (DNA): TGTGCCAGCACCAGGACTAGCTCCCAGCAAGAGACCCAGTACTTC.

Only a few counts were recorded for this clone. The V and J genes are TRBV4-3 and TRBJ2-5, with D perhaps TRBD1 (6 bases). From germline, CDR1 is LGHNA and CDR2 YSLEER. The CDR3 runs 15 residues. The V end was cut by 3 bases, the J end by 5 bases, with 16 bases between. CDR3 sequence: CASSQNRDLRETQYF. In DNA, the CDR3 is TGCGCCAGCAGCCAGAACAGGGATCTCCGGGAGACCCAGTACTTC.

This clone has just a few counts. The chain employs TRBV7-8 and TRBJ2-5, with TRBD1 identical over 7 bases. The CDR3 runs to 14 residues. With 4 bases clipped from V and 4 bases from J, the junction kept 6 bases outside the gene matches. CDR1 SGHVS and CDR2 FQNEAQ come from the germline V gene. The CDR3 sequence: CASSYRDSRETQYF. CDR3 bases: TGTGCCAGCAGCTACCGGGACAGCCGAGAGACCCAGTACTTC. The complete variable domain, with remaining parts taken from reference TRBV7-8 and TRBJ2-5, reads GAGVSQSPRYKVAKRGQDVALRCDPISGHVSLFWYQQALGQGPEFLTYFQNEAQLDKSGLPSDRFFAERPEGSVSTLKIQRTQQEDSAVYLCASSYRDSRETQYFGPGTRLLVL.

The rearrangement joins TRBV5-3 to TRBJ2-2; possibly TRBD2 for D (6 bases). TRBV5-3 counts as an open reading frame of uncertain function. Trimming cost V 4 bases and J 4 bases, with 14 bases left between them. This CDR3 comprises 15 residues. The CDR3 coding sequence is TGTGCCAGAAGCACCGTAGCGGATAGCACCGGGGAGCTGTTTTTT. Residues: CARSTVADSTGELFF.

There are a few counts of this clone. The junction departs from the called germline gene at one end, perhaps through a read error. The J gene is TRBJ2-3, the V gene TRBV27, with D perhaps matching TRBD2 (7 bases). The CDR3 length is 15 residues. CDR1 MNHEY and CDR2 SMNVEV come from the germline V gene (reference sequence). CDR3: CANSMRGGYTDTQYF. DNA of the CDR3: TGTGCCAACAGTATGAGGGGGGGGTACACAGATACGCAGTATTTT.

The gene calls are TRBV2 and TRBJ2-7; D unclear. From germline, CDR1 is SNHLY and CDR2 FYNNEI. The CDR3 spans 12 residues. The V and J ends lost 1 base and 9 bases respectively, with 10 bases between them. CDR3 protein: CASSEGPTRQYF. The DNA of the CDR3 is TGTGCCAGCAGTGAAGGACCGACAAGGCAGTACTTC.